These T cell receptor beta chains were read from a single sample in a study of T cell responses to AZD1222 COVID-19 vaccine. Clones were read by immunoSEQ multiplex PCR, and TCRdb kept only the in-frame ones, dropping some. The table shows around 110,000 clones, with approximately 92% occurring only once. The specimen comprised peripheral blood, sampled 28 days after the second AZD1222 dose. These receptors came from an adult who received the AZD1222 COVID-19 vaccine. Each CDR3 is given with its conserved first and last residue. The D gene is left open where the match is weak.

v_gene	j_gene	d_gene	CDR3aa	CDR3nt
TRBV2	TRBJ1-1	.	CASTWTGNTEAFF	TGTGCCAGCACATGGACGGGGAACACTGAAGCTTTCTTT
TRBV5-5	TRBJ1-4	TRBD1	CASGTEYATNEKLFF	TGTGCCAGCGGGACAGAGTATGCAACTAATGAAAAACTGTTTTTT
TRBV3-1/TRBV3-2	TRBJ1-2	.	CASSPGTLLGYGYTF	TGTGCCAGCAGCCCGGGGACCCTCCTAGGCTATGGCTACACCTTC
TRBV14	TRBJ1-2	TRBD1	CASSQLRDRDYGYTF	TGTGCCAGCAGCCAACTCCGGGACAGGGACTATGGCTACACCTTC
TRBV14	TRBJ1-6	.	CASSQAAGVGSPLHF	TGTGCCAGCAGCCAAGCGGCAGGGGTTGGCTCACCCCTCCACTTT
TRBV11-2	TRBJ1-1	.	CASSSQGSTEAFF	TGTGCCAGCAGCTCCCAGGGGAGCACTGAAGCTTTCTTT
TRBV7-9	TRBJ2-1	.	CASSFGPRDEQFF	TGTGCCAGCAGCTTTGGCCCCCGGGATGAGCAGTTCTTC
TRBV18	TRBJ1-3	TRBD1	CASSPGQLSGNTIYF	TGTGCCAGCTCACCGGGACAGCTCTCTGGAAACACCATATATTTT
TRBV2	TRBJ1-4	.	CASSEGTRVTLTNEKLFF	TGTGCCAGCAGTGAAGGGACAAGGGTAACTTTAACTAATGAAAAACTGTTTTTT
TRBV3-1/TRBV3-2	TRBJ2-1	TRBD2	CASSQHPIAGVNNEQFF	TGTGCCAGCAGCCAACACCCTATAGCGGGAGTTAACAATGAGCAGTTCTTC
TRBV11-2	TRBJ1-2	TRBD1	CASSLTGGDYGYTF	TGTGCCAGCAGCTTGACAGGGGGCGACTATGGCTACACCTTC
TRBV2	TRBJ2-3	TRBD2	CARETSGRTDTQYF	TGTGCCAGGGAGACTAGCGGACGCACAGATACGCAGTATTTT
TRBV7-3	TRBJ1-6	.	CASSLTGGSYNSPLHF	TGTGCCAGCAGCTTAACGGGGGGCTCCTATAATTCACCCCTCCACTTT
TRBV15	TRBJ2-3	TRBD2	CATSRDLGTSDADTQYF	TGTGCCACCAGCAGAGATCTAGGGACTAGCGACGCAGATACGCAGTATTTT
TRBV28	TRBJ2-2	TRBD1	CASTPPGTGNTGELFF	TGTGCCAGCACCCCCCCGGGGACAGGGAACACCGGGGAGCTGTTTTTT
TRBV27	TRBJ2-3	TRBD1	CASSYRDSNTDTQYF	TGTGCCAGCAGCTACCGGGACAGCAATACAGATACGCAGTATTTT
TRBV5-4	TRBJ2-1	.	CASSLEGWGEQFF	TGTGCCAGCAGCTTGGAAGGTTGGGGGGAGCAGTTCTTC
TRBV5-5	TRBJ2-7	TRBD1	CASSLPFEGQGSSF	TGTGCCAGCAGCCTACCATTTGAGGGACAGGGCTCTTCGTTC
TRBV19	TRBJ2-7	.	CASSLSAVTYEQYF	TGTGCCAGTAGTCTCTCGGCCGTGACCTACGAGCAGTACTTC
TRBV5-5	TRBJ2-2	TRBD1	CASSSGTGYIAGELFF	TGTGCCAGCAGCTCAGGGACAGGGTATATCGCCGGGGAGCTGTTTTTT
TRBV12-5	TRBJ2-1	.	CASGLRRNNYNEQFF	TGTGCTAGTGGTTTAAGGCGGAATAACTACAATGAGCAGTTCTTC
TRBV5-1	TRBJ2-7	.	CASSLAGDEQYF	TGCGCCAGCAGCCTGGCCGGGGACGAGCAGTACTTC
TRBV30	TRBJ1-4	TRBD1	CAWSRDRVDEKLFF	TGTGCCTGGAGTCGCGACAGGGTGGATGAAAAACTGTTTTTT
TRBV5-4	TRBJ2-5	.	CASSIPGHSETQYF	TGTGCCAGCAGCATCCCGGGACACTCCGAGACCCAGTACTTC
TRBV9	TRBJ2-7	.	CASSVASGSYEQYF	TGTGCCAGCAGCGTAGCCAGCGGGTCCTACGAGCAGTACTTC
TRBV5-1	TRBJ1-1	TRBD1	CASSYRSDRGRREAFF	TGCGCCAGCAGCTACCGGTCGGACAGGGGGCGTCGTGAAGCTTTCTTT
TRBV24-1	TRBJ1-1	.	CATSDLASTEAFF	TGTGCCACCAGTGATTTGGCGAGCACTGAAGCTTTCTTT
TRBV10-3	TRBJ2-3	TRBD2	CAASEGSSGGASTDTQYF	TGTGCCGCCTCCGAGGGGTCTAGCGGGGGCGCAAGCACAGATACGCAGTATTTT
TRBV29-1	TRBJ2-2	.	CSVGDKLWTGELFF	TGCAGCGTGGGGGACAAGCTATGGACCGGGGAGCTGTTTTTT
TRBV7-2	TRBJ1-4	.	CASSQLAGEKLFF	TGTGCCAGCAGCCAATTGGCAGGAGAAAAACTGTTTTTT
TRBV7-3	TRBJ2-1	TRBD2	CASSLKPGGRDYFYEQFF	TGTGCCAGCAGCTTAAAACCCGGCGGCAGGGACTATTTCTATGAGCAGTTCTTC
TRBV7-3	TRBJ2-3	TRBD2	CASSLTFGTSGRPTDTQYF	TGTGCCAGCAGCTTAACGTTTGGGACTAGCGGGAGACCCACAGATACGCAGTATTTT
TRBV27	TRBJ1-3	.	CASSFSGGNTIYF	TGTGCCAGCAGTTTCTCTGGCGGAAACACCATATATTTT
TRBV5-4	TRBJ2-1	.	CASSLGLRERSNEQFF	TGTGCCAGCAGCTTGGGTCTTCGGGAGCGATCCAATGAGCAGTTCTTC
TRBV3-1/TRBV3-2	TRBJ1-2	TRBD1	CASSHRQGAVKNYGYTF	TGTGCCAGCAGCCACCGACAGGGGGCCGTAAAGAACTATGGCTACACCTTC
TRBV27	TRBJ2-7	TRBD2	CASRPRGGFGNEQYF	TGTGCCAGCAGGCCTCGGGGGGGCTTTGGGAACGAGCAGTACTTC
TRBV18	TRBJ1-6	.	CASSPGRPGLNSPLHF	TGTGCCAGCTCACCAGGGCGCCCTGGATTAAATTCACCCCTCCACTTT